This T cell receptor beta chain was profiled in a study of coeliac disease. V gave up 0 bases and J gave up 10 bases; unmatched junction bases: 7. The CDR3 sequence is 14 residues long. Germline-derived CDR1 and CDR2 are LNHDA and SQIVND (reference sequence). This clone occurred a few times. Its matching antigen is unknown. The study, taken as a whole, reports: Known gliadin-specific TRB sequences: about 45% of the 18 coeliac samples, only 1 of 6 controls.

Using immunoSEQ multiplex PCR, the repertoire was profiled, and TCRdb retains in-frame clones only, with some absent. In the table there are about 4,000 clones, 64% of which are singletons. The sample was lymphocytes from the gut lamina propria. The rearrangement joins TRBV19 to TRBJ1-1, with 8 bases identical to TRBD1. This TCR came from a woman aged 25 to 45 without celiac disease. The chain's CDR3 is CASSIDLDRGRAFF. The CDR3 DNA follows: TGTGCCAGTAGTATAGACCTCGACAGGGGTCGAGCTTTCTTT. Together with reference TRBV19 and TRBJ1-1, the CDR3 gives the full variable domain: DGGITQSPKYLFRKEGQNVTLSCEQNLNHDAMYWYRQDPGQGLRLIYYSQIVNDFQKGDIAEGYSVSREKKESFPLTVTSAQKNPTAFYLCASSIDLDRGRAFFGQGTRLTVV.